Following are 21 T cell receptor beta chains from one sample sequenced in a study of regulatory T cells in long-lasting Graves disease. Investigators prepared the TCR beta libraries by applying iRepertoire HTBI primers and Arm-PCR of CDR3 regions. TCRdb ran MiXCR on the multiplex PCR reads and lists one entry per CDR3 protein. The table records roughly 560,000 distinct CDR3 sequences, roughly a sixth of them present only once. Time point given: newly diagnosed GD, antithyroid drugs for less than 3 months. Isolated PBMC RNA provided the starting material for the TCR library. These data were also reused for a study on T cells in Graves' hyperthyroidism and ophthalmopathy.

The sequencing here drew on peripheral blood mononuclear cells (PBMCs), taken at new diagnosis, from a patient treated with antithyroid drugs. These receptor sequences come from a woman aged 35-65 years with Graves disease.

The chain links TRBV9 to TRBJ1-4, with 9 bases aligning to TRBD1. The CDR3 loop spans 13 amino acids. In germline, CDR1 is SGDLS, CDR2 YYNGEE. The V segment lost 4 bases and the J segment 8 bases; nucleotides outside the gene matches: 3. The CDR3 nucleotides are TGTGCCAGCAGCAGGGGGACAGGGGAAAAACTGTTTTTT. This sequence encodes CASSRGTGEKLFF.

This clonotype was detected ten times or more. The chain couples TRBV7-9 to TRBJ2-2; unclear D gene. The CDR3 extends over 14 amino acids. Deletions cut 3 bases from V and 1 base from J, with 6 bases between. Germline CDR1 is SEHNR and CDR2 is FQNEAQ (reference sequence). DNA for the CDR3: TGTGCCAGCAGCTTGTCACAGAACACCGGGGAGCTGTTTTTT. It yields the protein CASSLSQNTGELFF. The full variable domain, completed using reference TRBV7-9 and TRBJ2-2, is DTGVSQNPRHKITKRGQNVTFRCDPISEHNRLYWYRQTLGQGPEFLTYFQNEAQLEKSRLLSDRFSAERPKGSFSTLEIQRTEQGDSAMYLCASSLSQNTGELFFGEGSRLTVL.

The chain carries TRBV6-1 and TRBJ2-1; 15 bases line up with TRBD2. The germline CDR1 and CDR2 sequences are MNHNS and SASEGT. The CDR3 sequence is 15 residues long. J gave up 8 bases and V 6 bases, and 5 bases lay outside the gene matches. CDR3 amino acids: CASRRTSGGAHEQFF. CDR3 nucleotides: TGTGCCAGCAGAAGGACTAGCGGGGGGGCCCATGAGCAGTTCTTC.

This clonotype was recorded many times. The gene calls are TRBV11-2 and TRBJ2-5; 10 bases are shared with TRBD1. The germline V gene has CDR1 SGHAT and CDR2 FQNNGV. CDR3 size: 22 residues. J gave up 2 bases and V 3 bases, and 24 bases lay outside the gene matches. The CDR3 DNA is TGTGCCAGCAGCTTCCACGGGTTGCTCGGGACAGGGGTTAAACCTTTGCAAGAGACCCAGTACTTC. This gives the protein CASSFHGLLGTGVKPLQETQYF.

This clonotype was seen ten or more times. V usage is TRBV3-1 and J usage is TRBJ2-7, with TRBD2 matching over 8 bases. Germline CDR1 LGHDT, CDR2 YNNKEL (reference sequence). This CDR3 comprises 14 residues. The V and J ends lost 3 bases and 2 bases, in that order; junction bases with no gene match: 3. The CDR3 here is CASSHSSGAYEQYF. CDR3 coding DNA: TGTGCCAGCAGCCACAGTAGCGGGGCCTACGAGCAGTACTTC.

This rearrangement joins TRBV2 to TRBJ1-5; D remains unclear. V lost 7 bases to trimming and J lost 5 bases, with 9 bases between them. The germline CDR1 and CDR2 sequences are SNHLY and FYNNEI. CDR3 size: 12 residues. CDR3 sequence reads: CASKRRHQPQHF. In DNA form, the CDR3 reads TGTGCCAGCAAGCGGCGCCATCAGCCCCAGCATTTT.

The chain employs TRBV9 and TRBJ2-5; TRBD1 matches at 12 bases. Germline V gene sequence: CDR1 SGDLS, CDR2 YYNGEE. Losses at the gene ends were 2 bases for V and 4 bases for J; bases not matched to a gene: 3. The length of the CDR3 is 15 residues. The CDR3 is CASSVGDRGLETQYF. The CDR3 DNA follows: TGTGCCAGCAGCGTGGGGGACAGGGGGCTAGAGACCCAGTACTTC.

The V gene is TRBV4-1, the J gene TRBJ2-1; D is possibly TRBD1 or TRBD2 (5 bases each). CDR3 length equals 18 residues. Germline CDR1 is MGHRA and CDR2 is YSYEKL. The V end was cut by 0 bases, the J end by 6 bases, with 21 bases between. The chain's CDR3 is CASSQDPPGPRIGNEQFF. DNA of the CDR3: TGCGCCAGCAGCCAAGATCCCCCGGGACCACGTATCGGCAATGAGCAGTTCTTC.

This clonotype came up many times. The chain has TRBV28 and TRBJ1-4, with D unclear. The germline V gene has CDR1 MDHEN and CDR2 SYDVKM. With 5 bases removed from V and 6 bases from J, the gap between germline ends came to 16 bases. The CDR3 is 15 residues long. In DNA, the CDR3 is TGTGCCAGCAGTGGCTGGAGGCGGGAGGATGAAAAACTGTTTTTT. This translates into CASSGWRREDEKLFF.

This clonotype has a handful of counts. The chain carries TRBV28 and TRBJ2-1; no definite D call. Germline V gene lookup returns CDR1 MDHEN and CDR2 SYDVKM. V lost 3 bases and J lost 4, with 7 bases in between. The CDR3 has 13 amino acids. In DNA, the CDR3 is TGTGCCAGCAGTTTCAAGGTATACAATGAGCAGTTCTTC. Its protein is CASSFKVYNEQFF. Filled out from reference TRBV28 and TRBJ2-1, the complete variable domain reads DVKVTQSSRYLVKRTGEKVFLECVQDMDHENMFWYRQDPGLGLRLIYFSYDVKMKEKGDIPEGYSVSREKKERFSLILESASTNQTSMYLCASSFKVYNEQFFGPGTRLTVL.

At least ten counts were recorded for this clonotype. The V gene is TRBV6-1, the J gene TRBJ1-2; unclear D gene. This CDR3 has 11 residues. V lost 10 bases and J lost 5, with 11 bases in between. The germline V gene has CDR1 MNHNS and CDR2 SASEGT. CDR3 nucleotide sequence: TGTGCCACCCGTCTGCAGTATGGCTACACCTTC. The encoded protein is CATRLQYGYTF.

About this clonotype itself: A much larger clone lies one base from this, so it may be a read error. The chain combines TRBV2 with TRBJ2-1; TRBD2 matches at 7 bases. Germline CDR1 reads SNHLY; CDR2 reads FYNNEI. This CDR3 has 16 amino acids. The CDR3 nucleotides read TGTGCCAGCAGTGAGGGGTGGGACTACACTGACAATGAGCAGCTCTTC. Protein sequence: CASSEGWDYTDNEQLF.

The V and J genes are TRBV4-1 and TRBJ2-1; TRBD1 matches at 8 bases. Germline V gene sequence: CDR1 MGHRA, CDR2 YSYEKL. The CDR3 is 16 amino acids. J was trimmed by 5 bases and V by 3 bases; bases with no gene match: 9. The CDR3, as DNA: TGCGCCAGCAGCCACCCGGACAGGGCATCCCACAATGAGCAGTTCTTC. This codes for CASSHPDRASHNEQFF.

The CDR3 bases are TGTGCCAGCAGCGTAGGAGGGGGTTGGGAAAAACTGTTTTTT. Protein product: CASSVGGGWEKLFF. The J gene is TRBJ1-4, the V gene TRBV9; D is possibly TRBD1 (6 bases). The CDR3 consists of 14 residues. The V and J ends lost 0 bases and 8 bases respectively, with 11 bases between them. Germline V lookup: CDR1 SGDLS, CDR2 YYNGEE.

This sequence joins TRBV24-1 and TRBJ1-3, with no clear D. Germline V gives CDR1 KGHDR, CDR2 SFDVKD. The ends were cut back, 7 bases at V and 1 base at J, with 4 bases in the middle. The CDR3 length is 12 residues. CDR3 loop: CATSASGNTIYF. In nucleotides, the CDR3 is TGTGCCACCAGCGCTTCTGGAAACACCATATATTTT.

As regards this clonotype: A far larger clone is just one base off, so this is likely a read error. J is TRBJ1-4 and V is TRBV9; D might be TRBD1 (6 bases). V dropped 4 bases and J dropped 6 bases, with 19 bases sitting between them. The CDR3 consists of 16 residues. Per the germline V gene, CDR1 is SGDLS and CDR2 is YYNGEE. The DNA of the CDR3 is TGTGCCAGCAGCCCCGGAGGTTGGGGGGCCCATGAAAAACTGTTTTTT. Protein: CASSPGGWGAHEKLFF.

At least ten counts were recorded for this clonotype. This chain links TRBV5-4 with TRBJ2-3, with 10 bases lining up with TRBD1. In germline, CDR1 is SGHNT, CDR2 YYREEE (reference sequence). Germline trimming cut 7 bases from V and 3 bases from J; bases unmatched to any gene: 5. CDR3 length: 14 amino acids. In DNA form, the CDR3 reads TGTGCCAGCGGGGACAGGGGCGCTACAGATACGCAGTATTTT. This translates into CASGDRGATDTQYF.

This clonotype was observed at least ten times. The chain carries TRBV18 and TRBJ2-2; D is undetermined. The CDR3 extends over 14 amino acids. V lost 0 bases to trimming and J lost 1 base, with 3 bases between them. Germline V lookup: CDR1 KGHSH, CDR2 LQKENI. The CDR3 sequence is CASSPPQNTGELFF. The CDR3 DNA sequence: TGTGCCAGCTCACCACCCCAGAACACCGGGGAGCTGTTTTTT.

There are many counts of this clonotype. V is TRBV10-3 and J is TRBJ2-5, with TRBD2 matching 12 bases. Germline CDR1 reads ENHRY; CDR2 reads SYGVKD. J was trimmed by 3 bases and V by 10 bases; bases with no gene match: 9. This CDR3 has 15 amino acids. CDR3 nucleotides: TGTGCCACAGCTAGCGGGGGGGCAGGGAAAGAGACCCAGTACTTC. It translates to CATASGGAGKETQYF.

As to this clonotype: A read error may account for a junction end that differs from germline. The rearrangement links TRBV2 to TRBJ1-1; 9 bases match TRBD1. In germline, CDR1 is SNHLY, CDR2 FYNNEI. This CDR3 contains 14 residues. CDR3 nucleotides: TGTGCCAGCAGTACCGGGACAGGGAGCACTGAAGTTTTCTTT. The encoded protein is CASSTGTGSTEVFF.

The chain recombines TRBV7-8 with TRBJ1-4; possibly TRBD1 for D (6 bases). Germline assignment: CDR1 SGHVS and CDR2 FQNEAQ. The CDR3 covers 18 residues. V was shortened by 5 bases and J by 3 bases, with 22 bases between the two germline ends. The CDR3 protein is CASSPSRGGPGSNEKLFF. CDR3 sequence (DNA): TGTGCCAGCAGCCCAAGCCGAGGGGGGCCGGGATCTAATGAAAAACTGTTTTTT.